The 24 T cell receptor beta chains below come from one sample, sequenced in a study of blood T cell repertoires in COVID-19. Generated by immunoSEQ multiplex PCR, the TCRdb table keeps only in-frame clones and is missing some. The table shows 90,000 or so clones, with 75% to 90% occurring only once. Sequencing was carried out using peripheral blood. The receptors come from a man in his sixties with acute or convalescent COVID-19.

V gene TRBV6-5 combines with J gene TRBJ2-7, with D possibly matching TRBD1 (5 bases). The CDR3 has 13 residues. Germline lookup yields CDR1 MNHEY and CDR2 SVGAGI. V was trimmed by 7 bases and J by 2 bases, leaving 12 bases between them. CDR3 region: CASKHTGTYEQYF. The CDR3, as DNA: TGTGCCAGCAAGCATACAGGAACCTACGAGCAGTACTTC.

V usage is TRBV2 and J usage is TRBJ2-1; 10 bases agree with TRBD1. CDR3 length: 15 amino acids. After removal of 8 bases from V and 5 bases from J, the junction contained 9 bases not matched to a gene. The V gene's germline CDR1 is SNHLY and CDR2 FYNNEI. CDR3 sequence reads: CASSSGTGVNNEQFF. The CDR3 bases are TGTGCCAGCTCCTCCGGGACAGGGGTCAACAATGAGCAGTTCTTC. Full variable domain (remainder filled in from reference TRBV2 and TRBJ2-1): EPEVTQTPSHQVTQMGQEVILRCVPISNHLYFYWYRQILGQKVEFLVSFYNNEISEKSEIFDDQFSVERPDGSNFTLKIRSTKLEDSAMYFCASSSGTGVNNEQFFGPGTRLTVL.

The chain combines TRBV6-5 with TRBJ2-3; D perhaps matches TRBD2 (6 bases). Germline-derived CDR1 and CDR2 are MNHEY and SVGAGI. The V gene lost 7 bases and the J gene lost 3 bases, with 14 bases spanning the gap. CDR3 length: 14 amino acids. CDR3 sequence reads: CASKTTRGTDTQYF. The CDR3 DNA reads as TGTGCCAGCAAAACGACTAGAGGTACAGATACGCAGTATTTT.

This clone is medium-sized (0.01 to 0.1%) within its sample. This chain connects TRBV2 to TRBJ1-2; D remains ambiguous. The CDR3 spans 13 residues. V dropped 7 bases and J dropped 5 bases, with 14 bases sitting between them. Germline CDR1 reads SNHLY; CDR2 reads FYNNEI. CDR3 bases: TGTGCCAGCATGGCAGAGGAGGCTTATGGCTACACCTTC. It translates to CASMAEEAYGYTF.

The chain employs TRBV7-6 and TRBJ2-7; 13 nucleotides agree with TRBD2. This CDR3 region has 14 residues. V shed 5 bases, J shed 6 bases, and the junction held 4 bases outside the gene matches. The germline V gene has CDR1 SGHVS and CDR2 FNYEAQ. In nucleotides, the CDR3 is TGTGCCAGCAGCCCTGGGACTAGCGGGGCCGAGCAGTACTTC. It encodes CASSPGTSGAEQYF.

The chain is built from TRBV7-8 and TRBJ1-1; a possible D gene is TRBD1 (5 bases). This CDR3 spans 12 amino acids. V lost 1 base and J lost 6, with 6 bases in between. Germline CDR1 and CDR2: SGHVS and FQNEAQ. As DNA, the CDR3 is TGTGCCAGCAGCTTAGGGGGGGCTGAAGCTTTCTTT. This encodes CASSLGGAEAFF.

This chain links TRBV30 with TRBJ1-5; D unresolved. V was cut by 3 bases and J by 1 base, with 10 bases left in between. This CDR3 has 14 residues. The germline V gene has CDR1 GTSNPN and CDR2 SVGIG (reference sequence). The CDR3 here is CAWSEGSSNQPQHF. The CDR3 DNA reads TGTGCCTGGAGCGAGGGCAGCAGCAATCAGCCCCAGCATTTT.

This clone has a handful of counts. The genes are TRBV12-3 or TRBV12-4 and TRBJ2-7; perhaps TRBD1 as D (6 bases). This CDR3 region has 13 residues. V was cut by 6 bases and J by 6 bases, with 15 bases left in between. The CDR3 DNA sequence: TGTGCCAGCAGATCTGGACAGTTGGGCGAGCAGTACTTC. Its protein is CASRSGQLGEQYF.

This clone turned up a few times. The gene calls are TRBV27 and TRBJ2-1; maybe TRBD1 (6 bases). The germline V gene encodes CDR1 MNHEY and CDR2 SMNVEV (reference sequence). The CDR3 contains 14 residues. Trimming took off 9 bases at V and 4 bases at J, with 16 bases between the two ends. This chain's CDR3 is CASTLGAGYNEQFF. The DNA for the CDR3 is TGTGCCAGTACACTGGGGGCCGGATACAATGAGCAGTTCTTC.

The J gene is TRBJ2-5, the V gene TRBV24-1; no reliable D call. CDR1 is KGHDR and CDR2 is SFDVKD in the germline V gene. The CDR3 contains 13 residues. Trimming cost V 8 bases and J 1 base, with 10 bases left between them. Here the CDR3 reads CATISASQETQYF. CDR3 in DNA: TGTGCCACCATATCCGCCAGCCAAGAGACCCAGTACTTC.

This rearrangement joins TRBV3-1 (or the pseudogene TRBV3-2) to TRBJ1-4, with TRBD1 matching 9 bases. The germline gives CDR1 LGHDT, CDR2 YNNKEL (reference sequence). CDR3 length: 15 amino acids. Unmatched junction bases numbered 3, after V lost 2 bases and J lost 5 bases. This chain's CDR3 is CASSQWDRENEKLFF. The DNA for the CDR3 is TGTGCCAGCAGCCAATGGGACAGGGAGAATGAAAAACTGTTTTTT.

This rearrangement joins TRBV7-6 to TRBJ1-1; D gene unclear. Germline CDR1 and CDR2: SGHVS and FNYEAQ. Trimming left V 1 base short and J 11 bases short, with 8 bases between. The CDR3 length is 11 residues. The CDR3 DNA is TGTGCCAGCAGCTTAGTTTCCGCGGCTTTCTTT. Translated, it gives CASSLVSAAFF.

This chain connects TRBV19 to TRBJ2-6; 14 nucleotides align to TRBD2. CDR3 length equals 18 residues. The V gene's germline CDR1 is LNHDA and CDR2 SQIVND (reference sequence). J lost 2 bases, V lost 5 bases, and 5 bases had no gene match. CDR3 coding DNA: TGTGCCAGTAGTCAGACTAGCGGGAGGGCCCCTGGGGCCAACGTCCTGACTTTC. Encoded protein: CASSQTSGRAPGANVLTF. The variable domain in full, with the rest retrieved from reference TRBV19 and TRBJ2-6, is DGGITQSPKYLFRKEGQNVTLSCEQNLNHDAMYWYRQDPGQGLRLIYYSQIVNDFQKGDIAEGYSVSREKKESFPLTVTSAQKNPTAFYLCASSQTSGRAPGANVLTFGAGSRLTVL.

V is TRBV18 and J is TRBJ2-5; 8 nucleotides line up with TRBD2. After removal of 0 bases from V and 2 bases from J, the junction contained 5 bases not matched to a gene. This CDR3 contains 16 residues. CDR1 and CDR2 (germline): KGHSH, LQKENI. CDR3 DNA: TGTGCCAGCTCACCACCTACCGGGACTAGGCAAGAGACCCAGTACTTC. It translates to CASSPPTGTRQETQYF.

The V call is TRBV18, the J call TRBJ2-7, with D possibly TRBD2 on 5 matching bases. The CDR3 is made up of 12 amino acids. Trimming removed 5 bases at V and 4 bases at J, with 9 bases between. Germline V gives CDR1 KGHSH, CDR2 LQKENI. The CDR3 loop is CASSGGLYEQYF. In nucleotides, the CDR3 is TGTGCCAGCTCAGGAGGACTTTACGAGCAGTACTTC.

The chain combines TRBV6-2 or TRBV6-3 with TRBJ2-3, with D perhaps TRBD2 (6 bases). The CDR3 consists of 16 residues. V lost 4 bases and J lost 4, with 18 bases in between. Germline loops: CDR1 MNHEY, CDR2 SVGEGT. CDR3 sequence (DNA): TGTGCCAGCAGTTCTTTTACCCGGGACTCAGCAGATACGCAGTATTTT. Its protein is CASSSFTRDSADTQYF.

This clone was seen a handful of times. The genes are TRBV5-6 and TRBJ1-2; D remains unclear. The CDR3 length is 13 residues. Germline V CDR1 and CDR2: SGHDT, YYEEEE. The V and J ends lost 4 bases and 4 bases respectively, with 11 bases between them. The CDR3 nucleotides read TGTGCCAGCAGCCTCTCCGAGGGCTATGGCTACACCTTC. This sequence encodes CASSLSEGYGYTF.

The genes are TRBV7-2 and TRBJ1-2, with D perhaps matching TRBD1 (6 bases). This CDR3 spans 13 amino acids. V lost 5 bases, J lost 2 bases, and 9 bases lay in between. Germline CDR1 reads SGHTA; CDR2 reads FQGNSA. CDR3 sequence: CASSRDRNYGYTF. The CDR3 DNA follows: TGTGCCAGCAGCCGTGACAGGAACTATGGCTACACCTTC.

CDR3 region: CASSLSRANTEAFF. The CDR3 coding sequence is TGTGCCAGCAGCTTGTCCAGGGCGAACACTGAAGCTTTCTTT. The rearrangement uses TRBV11-2 and TRBJ1-1; D possibly corresponds to TRBD1 (5 bases). Germline V gives CDR1 SGHAT, CDR2 FQNNGV. This CDR3 contains 14 residues. V gave up 3 bases and J gave up 1 base, with 9 bases separating them.

This chain uses TRBV2 with TRBJ1-2; D possibly corresponds to TRBD1 (5 bases). The CDR3 has 13 amino acids. V lost 4 bases and J 8 bases, leaving 14 bases between the germline ends. Looked up from germline, CDR1 is SNHLY and CDR2 is FYNNEI. The CDR3 nucleotides read TGTGCCAGCAGTGTTAGCCAGGGCGGCGGCTACACCTTC. This translates into CASSVSQGGGYTF.

The chain links TRBV11-2 to TRBJ2-7, with D uncertain. Germline lookup yields CDR1 SGHAT and CDR2 FQNNGV. CDR3 length: 15 amino acids. V was trimmed by 0 bases and J by 4 bases, leaving 13 bases between them. CDR3 DNA: TGTGCCAGCAGCTTAGAACTTCAGGCAACTTACGAGCAGTACTTC. As protein: CASSLELQATYEQYF.

This clone has a single count. This sequence joins TRBV19 and TRBJ1-2; the D gene is possibly TRBD1 (5 bases). This CDR3 contains 16 residues. Deletions cut 3 bases from V and 0 bases from J, with 14 bases between. Germline V gene lookup returns CDR1 LNHDA and CDR2 SQIVND (reference sequence). The CDR3 DNA sequence: TGTGCCAGTAGTATCTCAGGGATAATTCCTAACTATGGCTACACCTTC. It codes for CASSISGIIPNYGYTF.

Only one count was recorded for this clone. The sample contains more than one DNA sequence encoding this CDR3. The chain carries TRBV5-1 and TRBJ1-1, with 7 bases aligning to TRBD1. CDR3 length: 13 residues. CDR1 is SGHRS, CDR2 YFSETQ, per germline. V shed 5 bases and J 4 bases; nucleotides not matched to a gene: 5. The CDR3 region is CASSSAGGTEAFF. As DNA, the CDR3 is TGCGCCAGCAGTTCGGCAGGGGGCACTGAAGCTTTCTTT.

The chain joins TRBV27 to TRBJ1-5, with a possible D match to TRBD1 (6 bases). Germline V gene lookup returns CDR1 MNHEY and CDR2 SMNVEV (reference sequence). The CDR3 runs to 17 residues. Trimming shortened V by 8 bases and J by 0 bases, and 20 bases separated the two germline ends. The chain's CDR3 is CASHPRGDPLSNQPQHF. The DNA of the CDR3 is TGTGCCAGCCACCCCAGGGGTGATCCCCTTAGCAATCAGCCCCAGCATTTT.